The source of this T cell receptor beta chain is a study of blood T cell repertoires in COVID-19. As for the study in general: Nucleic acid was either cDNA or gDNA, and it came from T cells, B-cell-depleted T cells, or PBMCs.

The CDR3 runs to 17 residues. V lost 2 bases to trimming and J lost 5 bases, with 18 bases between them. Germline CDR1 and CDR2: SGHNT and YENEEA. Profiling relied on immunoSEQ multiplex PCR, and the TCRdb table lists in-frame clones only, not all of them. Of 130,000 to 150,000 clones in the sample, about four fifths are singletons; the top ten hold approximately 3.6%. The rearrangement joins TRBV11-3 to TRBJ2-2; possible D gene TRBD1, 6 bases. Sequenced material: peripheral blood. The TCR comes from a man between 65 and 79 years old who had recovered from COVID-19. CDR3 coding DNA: TGTGCCAGCAGCTTATTTGGGGGCGGATCGGGGACCGGGGAGCTGTTTTTT. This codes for CASSLFGGGSGTGELFF.